Described below is a single T cell receptor beta chain sequence and its context. This clone appeared once. Its target antigen remains unknown. No per-base quality is available; no much larger clone lies one base away. The data stem from a study of blood T cell repertoires in COVID-19 (dated by TCRdb to 2018 to 2020). At the level of the whole study: Samples covering the acute and convalescent phases of COVID-19 were provided by collaborators in the United States, Italy and Spain. The material from the prospective study consisted of cDNA or gDNA derived from T cells, B-cell-depleted T cells, or PBMCs. Subjects who had been exposed to COVID-19, were actively infected with it, or had recovered from it provided the deeply sampled blood TCRbeta repertoires that made up the dataset. The repertoires were made available in a free public database intended to serve as a resource for research on the immune response to SARS-CoV-2. The samples were drawn from two sources: the first 160 participants of the ongoing ImmuneRACE study, and about 1,300 subjects contributed by 6 global collaborators. A de-identified subject ID, COVID-19 status, age in years and sex were almost always included in the sample metadata. Where available, HLA class I and class II types were taken from metadata supplied by the sample provider and were not determined by assay-based typing. Study-level results and caveats: Clinical and demographic metadata were provided uncurated, with the amount varying by source and participant.

TCRbeta CDR3 regions were amplified from genomic DNA using the immunoSEQ Assay, a bias-controlled multiplex PCR. In the source study's methods: Nucleated cell counts per sample were estimated from amplification of reference gene primers within the assay. To quantify the absolute abundance of each unique TCRbeta CDR3 rearrangement, sequence reads were collapsed and filtered. For each sample, productive Simpson clonality was calculated as the square root of Simpson's diversity index across productive rearrangements. This immuneACCESS table, as held by TCRdb, lists in-frame sequences with V and J called but not all clones. Of the missing ones, under half trace to an unresolved V gene in checked studies; the others have no known cause. The V and J calls and clone size come from that table; D and trimming were worked out from the DNA. The sample records some 350,000 clones, 87% of which are singletons. The ten biggest clones cover about 6.9% of the sample.

CDR1 and CDR2, looked up from the germline V gene, are SGHRS and YFSETQ. The V end loses 3 bases and the J end loses 1 base, and a stretch of 11 bases separates them. The cysteine opens and the phenylalanine closes a CDR3 of 15 amino acids. Kept here is only the CDR3 DNA, which spans 45 bases and is read in frame from base 1. One collaborating source in Seattle enrolled patients during active infection and followed them longitudinally through the course of disease. Collaborating institutions collected whole blood in K2EDTA tubes following their own protocols. For TCRbeta analysis, collaborator samples were shipped as frozen whole blood, as isolated PBMCs, or as DNA extracted from either sample type.

The sequence was collected from a woman aged 50 to 60 with COVID-19, enrolled during active disease. The source material was peripheral blood. The V and J segments used are TRBV5-1 and TRBJ1-3; no D gene call is confident. CDR3 reads: CASSSTGLSGNTIYF. The DNA reads as follows: TGCGCCAGCAGCTCGACCGGACTTTCTGGAAACACCATATATTTT.